One T cell receptor (beta chain) is described in this entry. Assay used: immunoSEQ multiplex PCR; TCRdb lists only in-frame clones, some missing. The sample holds 390,000 or so clones, around 86% seen once. The record originates from a study of blood T cell repertoires in COVID-19. The CDR3 is 20 residues long. The germline V and J ends were trimmed by 4 bases and 4 bases, with 29 bases remaining between them. Sequencing used peripheral blood. This sequence joins TRBV5-3 and TRBJ1-4; a weak D match, TRBD1 (5 bases). TRBV5-3 belongs to the ORF category, with a function that is uncertain. This TCR derives from a woman aged 25 to 39 with active or convalescent COVID-19. DNA of the CDR3: TGTGCCAGAAGCCTACCCGGCAGGGTACCCCCCGGGTATATTAATGAAAAACTGTTTTTT. The encoded protein is CARSLPGRVPPGYINEKLFF.